The following is a TCR beta chain sequence with its context. Clones were read by immunoSEQ multiplex PCR, and TCRdb kept only the in-frame ones, dropping some. The repertoire has under 1 million clones, 80% to 95% of them found once; the top ten carry less than 25%. The CDR3 spans 13 residues. Germline CDR1 SGHTA, CDR2 FQGTGA. The V and J ends lost 5 bases and 7 bases respectively, with 14 bases between them. This entry is derived from a study of shared clonotypes between healthy human individuals. Whole-study context: Researchers assigned three CD4 naive, three CD4 memory, two CD8 naive and one CD8 memory plate to each donor.

The naive CD8 subset, CD45RO-negative cells positively selected for CCR7, excluded terminally differentiated effector memory CD45RA+ cells. This receptor was obtained from a man aged 25 to 40 in good health. The rearrangement joins TRBV7-3 to TRBJ1-1, with TRBD1 as a possible D gene (5 bases). The sequenced material came from naive CD8+ T cells sorted from blood. The CDR3 bases are TGTGCCAGCAGCCGACAGACCGGTGGTGAAGCTTTCTTT. Translated, it gives CASSRQTGGEAFF.